The source of this TCR beta chain is a study of T-cell reconstitution after alpha-beta-depleted transplantation in children. The germline V and J ends were trimmed by 0 bases and 8 bases, with 20 bases remaining between them. Germline V gives CDR1 MGHRA, CDR2 YSYEKL. The CDR3 totals 17 residues. A library of TCRbeta sequences, prepared with unique molecular identifiers, was generated. TCRdb called the PCR reads again in MiXCR, with one record for every CDR3 protein. This sample has 700,000 to 850,000 distinct CDR3 sequences; roughly 15% occur once, and the top ten carry about 4.6%. This chain uses TRBV4-1 with TRBJ2-1, with D possibly being TRBD2 (6 bases). Sequenced material: PBMCs, mostly from graft donor cells, taken 360 days after TCRalphabeta/CD19-depleted stem cell transplant. This TCR was recovered from a male patient under 18 who had a stem cell transplant for acute lymphoblastic leukemia, so the T cells may come from the graft donor. CDR3 DNA: TGCGCCAGCAGCCAAGATCTATTCGGAGGCGGGAAGGATGAGCAGTTCTTC. It is translated as CASSQDLFGGGKDEQFF.